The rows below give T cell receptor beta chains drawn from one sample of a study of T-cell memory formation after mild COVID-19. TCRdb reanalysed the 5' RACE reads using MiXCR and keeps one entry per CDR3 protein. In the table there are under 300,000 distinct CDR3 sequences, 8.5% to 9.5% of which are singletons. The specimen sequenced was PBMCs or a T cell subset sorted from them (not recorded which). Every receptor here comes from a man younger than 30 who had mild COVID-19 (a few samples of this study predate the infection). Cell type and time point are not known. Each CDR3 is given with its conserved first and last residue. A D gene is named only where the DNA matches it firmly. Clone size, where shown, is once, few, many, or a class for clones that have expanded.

cdr3_nt: TGCAGTGCCCCCGCTAGCGGGGGCACAGATACGCAGTATTTT; cdr3_aa: CSAPASGGTDTQYF; v_call: TRBV20-1; d_call: TRBD2; clone_size: few; j_call: TRBJ2-3
cdr3_nt: TGCGCCAGCAGCTTGAGTGGCAGTCAGCCCCAGCATTTT; cdr3_aa: CASSLSGSQPQHF; v_call: TRBV5-1; d_call: NA; clone_size: many; j_call: TRBJ1-5
cdr3_nt: TGTGCCAGCAGCCAAGATTGGGTAGGGGCCAACACTGAAGCTTTCTTT; cdr3_aa: CASSQDWVGANTEAFF; v_call: TRBV3-1; d_call: NA; clone_size: NA; j_call: TRBJ1-1
cdr3_nt: TGTGCCAGCAGCTTAACCAGCGGCCTAGAGCAGTTCTTC; cdr3_aa: CASSLTSGLEQFF; v_call: TRBV7-9; d_call: NA; clone_size: NA; j_call: TRBJ2-1
cdr3_nt: TGTGCCAGCAGCTCCAGGATGAGAGGGGCAGATACGCAGTATTTT; cdr3_aa: CASSSRMRGADTQYF; v_call: TRBV7-3; d_call: NA; clone_size: few; j_call: TRBJ2-3
cdr3_nt: TGCGCCAGCAGCCCCAGGGGCACCTCGGGCACAGATACGCAGTATTTT; cdr3_aa: CASSPRGTSGTDTQYF; v_call: TRBV5-1; d_call: NA; clone_size: NA; j_call: TRBJ2-3
cdr3_nt: TGCAGCGTGGGCTTCGGGGGGGTGACCCAGTACTTC; cdr3_aa: CSVGFGGVTQYF; v_call: TRBV29-1; d_call: TRBD2; clone_size: few; j_call: TRBJ2-5
cdr3_nt: TGCGCCAGCAACCTAGGGGGGAAGAAGGGTCCTGAAGCTTTCTTT; cdr3_aa: CASNLGGKKGPEAFF; v_call: TRBV5-1; d_call: NA; clone_size: NA; j_call: TRBJ1-1
cdr3_nt: TGCGCCAGCAGCTTGGCGGCAGAAGAGACCCAGTACTTC; cdr3_aa: CASSLAAEETQYF; v_call: TRBV5-1; d_call: NA; clone_size: NA; j_call: TRBJ2-5
cdr3_nt: TGTGCCAGCAGGGGGGACAGGGAAGAGCAGTTCTTC; cdr3_aa: CASRGDREEQFF; v_call: TRBV2; d_call: TRBD1; clone_size: NA; j_call: TRBJ2-1
cdr3_nt: TGTGCTAGCAGTTCCGAGGGCGGGGAGCTGTTTTTT; cdr3_aa: CASSSEGGELFF; v_call: TRBV7-7; d_call: NA; clone_size: NA; j_call: TRBJ2-2
cdr3_nt: TGTGCCAGCAGCTCGAGGGGTGAGCAGTTCTTC; cdr3_aa: CASSSRGEQFF; v_call: TRBV7-9; d_call: NA; clone_size: many; j_call: TRBJ2-1
cdr3_nt: TGCGCCAGCAGCCGTTTACTCGAGGACAGGGGCGCCTACGAGCAGTACTTC; cdr3_aa: CASSRLLEDRGAYEQYF; v_call: TRBV5-1; d_call: TRBD1; clone_size: few; j_call: TRBJ2-7
cdr3_nt: TGTGCCAGCAGCCAAGATTCGGTCCAATACAATGAGCAGTTCTTC; cdr3_aa: CASSQDSVQYNEQFF; v_call: TRBV3-1; d_call: NA; clone_size: few; j_call: TRBJ2-1
cdr3_nt: TGTGCCAGCAGTTACGCCGATTCCCGAGGGGCTAACTATGGCTACACCTTC; cdr3_aa: CASSYADSRGANYGYTF; v_call: TRBV6-5; d_call: NA; clone_size: NA; j_call: TRBJ1-2
cdr3_nt: TGCAGTGCTAGAGAACAGACAAGACTTTATGGCTACACCTTC; cdr3_aa: CSAREQTRLYGYTF; v_call: TRBV20-1; d_call: NA; clone_size: NA; j_call: TRBJ1-2
cdr3_nt: TGTGCCAGCAGCCCCGGGTCTGACGGTAGAGCGGCTTTCTTT; cdr3_aa: CASSPGSDGRAAFF; v_call: TRBV3-1; d_call: NA; clone_size: many; j_call: TRBJ1-1
cdr3_nt: TGTGCCAGCGAGTCCGGCTCAACGAGCGACTATGGCTACACCTTC; cdr3_aa: CASESGSTSDYGYTF; v_call: TRBV28; d_call: NA; clone_size: few; j_call: TRBJ1-2
cdr3_nt: TGTGCCAGCAGTGTAAGACAGGGAACCTACGAGCAGTACTTC; cdr3_aa: CASSVRQGTYEQYF; v_call: TRBV6-1; d_call: TRBD1; clone_size: NA; j_call: TRBJ2-7
cdr3_nt: TGTGCCAGCAGCTTCCGCAGGACAGACTATTTCTCTGGGGCCAACGTCCTGACTTTC; cdr3_aa: CASSFRRTDYFSGANVLTF; v_call: TRBV5-4; d_call: NA; clone_size: NA; j_call: TRBJ2-6
cdr3_nt: TGCAGTGCTAGATCCCCTAGCGGGGTGGATACGCAGTATTTT; cdr3_aa: CSARSPSGVDTQYF; v_call: TRBV20-1; d_call: TRBD2; clone_size: NA; j_call: TRBJ2-3
cdr3_nt: TGTGCCAGCAGTTTCCGAGCGAACTCCTACGAGCAGTACTTC; cdr3_aa: CASSFRANSYEQYF; v_call: TRBV12-3/TRBV12-4; d_call: NA; clone_size: NA; j_call: TRBJ2-7
cdr3_nt: TGCAGTGCCGCCCAGGGGGCGAATGAGCAGTTCTTC; cdr3_aa: CSAAQGANEQFF; v_call: TRBV20-1; d_call: TRBD1; clone_size: NA; j_call: TRBJ2-1
cdr3_nt: TGTGCCCATACATCCCAGGGCACAGATACGCAGTATTTT; cdr3_aa: CAHTSQGTDTQYF; v_call: TRBV12-3/TRBV12-4; d_call: NA; clone_size: NA; j_call: TRBJ2-3
cdr3_nt: TGTGCCAGCCAGACTAGCGGGGGGCGTTACAATGAGCAGTTCTTC; cdr3_aa: CASQTSGGRYNEQFF; v_call: TRBV28; d_call: TRBD2; clone_size: NA; j_call: TRBJ2-1
cdr3_nt: TGTGCCAGCAGCTTAATCGAGACAGGGCTACCTGGTGGCTACACCTTC; cdr3_aa: CASSLIETGLPGGYTF; v_call: TRBV7-9; d_call: TRBD1; clone_size: NA; j_call: TRBJ1-2
cdr3_nt: TGTGCCAGCAGCCAAGAGAGGGCAGGTGGCTACACCTTC; cdr3_aa: CASSQERAGGYTF; v_call: TRBV3-1; d_call: NA; clone_size: many; j_call: TRBJ1-2
cdr3_nt: TGCAGCGGGAGGGGCCTGAACACTGAAGCTTTCTTT; cdr3_aa: CSGRGLNTEAFF; v_call: TRBV29-1; d_call: NA; clone_size: NA; j_call: TRBJ1-1
cdr3_nt: TGTGCCACCAGTGATCGGAGACGAGCGGGGCGCACAGATACGCAGTATTTT; cdr3_aa: CATSDRRRAGRTDTQYF; v_call: TRBV24-1; d_call: TRBD2; clone_size: NA; j_call: TRBJ2-3
cdr3_nt: TGTGCCAGCAGTTACTCGACGAAGGACCCCTATATGTATAATTCACCCCTCCACTTT; cdr3_aa: CASSYSTKDPYMYNSPLHF; v_call: TRBV6-2/TRBV6-3; d_call: NA; clone_size: NA; j_call: TRBJ1-6
cdr3_nt: TGCGCCAGCAGCTTGGGTACAGGGGGCGCGGGTCGCTACACCTTC; cdr3_aa: CASSLGTGGAGRYTF; v_call: TRBV5-1; d_call: TRBD1; clone_size: few; j_call: TRBJ1-2
cdr3_nt: TGCGCCAGCAGCGTACCACAGGGAGAGGGCACTGAAGCTTTCTTT; cdr3_aa: CASSVPQGEGTEAFF; v_call: TRBV5-1; d_call: NA; clone_size: NA; j_call: TRBJ1-1
cdr3_nt: TGTGCCAGCAGCTTGAGGGGGGGGACCCCAGATACGCAGTATTTT; cdr3_aa: CASSLRGGTPDTQYF; v_call: TRBV7-8; d_call: NA; clone_size: NA; j_call: TRBJ2-3
cdr3_nt: TGTGCCAGCAGCCCAGGGGCAGGGAATGAAAAACTGTTTTTT; cdr3_aa: CASSPGAGNEKLFF; v_call: TRBV16; d_call: NA; clone_size: NA; j_call: TRBJ1-4
cdr3_nt: TGCGCCAGCAGCTATCGGGACAGGGTTGGCTCACCCCTCCACTTT; cdr3_aa: CASSYRDRVGSPLHF; v_call: TRBV5-1; d_call: TRBD1; clone_size: many; j_call: TRBJ1-6
cdr3_nt: TGTGCCAGCAGTTACGGACAGGGACCAGAAGCTTTCTTT; cdr3_aa: CASSYGQGPEAFF; v_call: TRBV6-5; d_call: TRBD1; clone_size: few; j_call: TRBJ1-1
cdr3_nt: TGCGCCAGCAGCTTGGCCGGGGGGTACCAAGAGACCCAGTACTTC; cdr3_aa: CASSLAGGYQETQYF; v_call: TRBV5-1; d_call: TRBD2; clone_size: NA; j_call: TRBJ2-5
cdr3_nt: TGTGCCAGCACCGTCGACGCTCTCAGAGGGCAGTTCTTC; cdr3_aa: CASTVDALRGQFF; v_call: TRBV7-9; d_call: NA; clone_size: NA; j_call: TRBJ2-1
cdr3_nt: TGTGCCAGCAGCGGGACAGGGAACACGAACTATGGCTACACCTTC; cdr3_aa: CASSGTGNTNYGYTF; v_call: TRBV5-4; d_call: TRBD1; clone_size: NA; j_call: TRBJ1-2
cdr3_nt: TGTGCCAGCAGCCAGACTTACGGCAGGGGACTCTCTGGAAACACCATATATTTT; cdr3_aa: CASSQTYGRGLSGNTIYF; v_call: TRBV14; d_call: NA; clone_size: NA; j_call: TRBJ1-3
cdr3_nt: TGTGCCAGCAGCGTGGTAGGGTCCCAAGCCAAAAACATTCAGTACTTC; cdr3_aa: CASSVVGSQAKNIQYF; v_call: TRBV7-2; d_call: NA; clone_size: few; j_call: TRBJ2-4
cdr3_nt: TGTGCCAGCAGTTATACAGGGATTTATAATTCACCCCTCCACTTT; cdr3_aa: CASSYTGIYNSPLHF; v_call: TRBV28; d_call: NA; clone_size: NA; j_call: TRBJ1-6
cdr3_nt: TGTGCCAGCAGTCCCGGGCTCGCGGGGGGGAGCGAGCAGTACTTC; cdr3_aa: CASSPGLAGGSEQYF; v_call: TRBV6-2/TRBV6-3; d_call: TRBD2; clone_size: NA; j_call: TRBJ2-7
cdr3_nt: TGTGCCAGCAGTTACGATCCGACCCTCTATGGCTACACCTTC; cdr3_aa: CASSYDPTLYGYTF; v_call: TRBV6-6; d_call: NA; clone_size: few; j_call: TRBJ1-2
cdr3_nt: TGCGCCAGCAGCAACCGGGACAGGGAAGGAAACACCATATATTTT; cdr3_aa: CASSNRDREGNTIYF; v_call: TRBV4-3; d_call: TRBD1; clone_size: NA; j_call: TRBJ1-3
cdr3_nt: TGTGCCAGCAGCTCGAGACACGGACAAAGCACAGATACGCAGTATTTT; cdr3_aa: CASSSRHGQSTDTQYF; v_call: TRBV11-2; d_call: NA; clone_size: NA; j_call: TRBJ2-3
cdr3_nt: TGTGCCAGCAGGACCCCAGCTGGGCCCGGTTCACCCCTCCACTTT; cdr3_aa: CASRTPAGPGSPLHF; v_call: TRBV28; d_call: NA; clone_size: NA; j_call: TRBJ1-6
cdr3_nt: TGCAGTGCTAGAGATGGGGACAGGGGGCAAGCTTTCTTT; cdr3_aa: CSARDGDRGQAFF; v_call: TRBV20-1; d_call: TRBD1; clone_size: NA; j_call: TRBJ1-1
cdr3_nt: TGCGCCAGCAGCTTGGATTGGAATCAGCCCCAGCATTTT; cdr3_aa: CASSLDWNQPQHF; v_call: TRBV5-1; d_call: NA; clone_size: few; j_call: TRBJ1-5
cdr3_nt: TGCGCCAGCAGCTTGGATATCGGGGCGAACACCGGGGAGCTGTTTTTT; cdr3_aa: CASSLDIGANTGELFF; v_call: TRBV5-1; d_call: NA; clone_size: NA; j_call: TRBJ2-2
cdr3_nt: TGTGCCAGCAGCTTAGATCAGGGAACAACTAATGAAAAACTGTATTTT; cdr3_aa: CASSLDQGTTNEKLYF; v_call: TRBV7-6; d_call: NA; clone_size: NA; j_call: TRBJ1-4
cdr3_nt: TGTGCCAGCAGCTACTCACCGGGAGCAGGAGAGACCCAGTACTTC; cdr3_aa: CASSYSPGAGETQYF; v_call: TRBV7-3; d_call: NA; clone_size: NA; j_call: TRBJ2-5
cdr3_nt: TGTGCCAGCTCACTAACAGTTGGAATCCACAGCACTGAAGCTTTCTTT; cdr3_aa: CASSLTVGIHSTEAFF; v_call: TRBV18; d_call: NA; clone_size: NA; j_call: TRBJ1-1